The sequence of this T cell receptor (beta chain) was determined in a study of response to subunit inactivated influenza vaccine listed by TCRdb under 2018. A note on the overall study: To follow how T cells responded to a trivalent subunit inactivated influenza vaccine, the researchers relied on deep quantitative profiling of the T cell receptor repertoire. Points the paper makes about the study in general: According to the authors, only a limited number of new T cells may be recruited by each seasonal influenza vaccination.

V drops 0 bases and J drops 0 bases, leaving 9 bases in between. CDR3 length: 16 amino acids, cysteine to phenylalanine. Just the 48-base CDR3 DNA is kept, in frame starting at base 1. CDR1 and CDR2, per the germline V gene, are MNHEY and SVGEGT. This clonotype was counted between two and nine times. Its antigen is still unknown. No base quality information exists; no much larger clone differs at one position. The library was built by means of RT-PCR. Sequencing used an Illumina HiSeq 2500. TCRdb reprocessing: public reads trimmed at Q25 with fastp, clones called with MiXCR, in-frame beta chains kept. Each entry merges the rows of one CDR3 protein and shows their most common DNA and genes. The sample table lists about 170,000 distinct CDR3 sequences, around 10% of them with a count of one. Of the sample, roughly 33% is held by the ten largest clones.

Specimen: CD8+ T cells sorted from PBMCs, collected less than 30 months after vaccination. The sequence was collected from a man aged 50-75 years who received an inactivated influenza vaccine. Donor details come from another sample of the same person, matched by shared clones. The chain is made from TRBV6-2 or TRBV6-3 and TRBJ1-3, with the D gene too uncertain to name. The nucleotide sequence is TGTGCCAGCAGTTACTCCGACTGGGCCTCTGGAAACACCATATATTTT. Its amino acids are CASSYSDWASGNTIYF.